These 8 T cell receptor beta chains share one sample of origin, sequenced in a study of OX40 agonist ivuxolimab in advanced cancers. The protocol was immunoSEQ multiplex PCR, while the TCRdb copy is restricted to in-frame clones and leaves out a portion. In the table there are about 58,000 clones, 70% to 90% of which are singletons. The sample was CD4+ or CD8+ T cells sorted from blood, taken in a trial of the OX40 agonist ivuxolimab. Receptors were obtained from an adult with an advanced solid tumor such as melanoma, head and neck, liver or kidney cancer.

The CDR3 loop reads CASSPPGHYGNTIYF. For the CDR3, the DNA is TGTGCCAGCTCACCCCCGGGTCACTACGGAAACACCATATATTTT. The chain joins TRBV18 to TRBJ1-3; D not certain. The germline V gene has CDR1 KGHSH and CDR2 LQKENI. The CDR3 consists of 15 residues. Trimming stripped 3 bases from V and 4 bases from J, with 13 bases between. Filled out from reference TRBV18 and TRBJ1-3, the complete variable domain reads NAGVMQNPRHLVRRRGQEARLRCSPMKGHSHVYWYRQLPEEGLKFMVYLQKENIIDESGMPKERFSAEFPKEGPSILRIQQVVRGDSAAYFCASSPPGHYGNTIYFGEGSWLTVV.

This rearrangement joins TRBV28 to TRBJ1-2, with 7 nucleotides matching TRBD1. Germline assignment: CDR1 MDHEN and CDR2 SYDVKM. V was pared by 3 bases and J by 4 bases, with 14 bases of the junction left unmatched. CDR3 size: 17 residues. Written as DNA, the CDR3 is TGTGCCAGCAGTTTCAAGGGGGCGGCCCTCCGTGGCTATGGCTACACCTTC. As protein: CASSFKGAALRGYGYTF.

The J gene is TRBJ1-1, the V gene TRBV7-6, with D maybe TRBD1 (6 bases). The germline gives CDR1 SGHVS, CDR2 FNYEAQ. This CDR3 has 13 amino acids. Trimming took off 5 bases at V and 3 bases at J, with 10 bases between the two ends. The CDR3, as DNA: TGTGCCAGCAGCCGACAGGACTACACTGAAGCTTTCTTT. It is translated as CASSRQDYTEAFF. Variable domain in full (rest from reference TRBV7-6 and TRBJ1-1): GAGVSQSPRYKVTKRGQDVALRCDPISGHVSLYWYRQALGQGPEFLTYFNYEAQQDKSGLPNDRFSAERPEGSISTLTIQRTEQRDSAMYRCASSRQDYTEAFFGQGTRLTVV.

This clone was seen a single time. The chain couples TRBV5-1 to TRBJ1-4, with 7 nucleotides matching TRBD1. The V and J ends lost 3 bases and 4 bases, in that order; junction bases with no gene match: 6. The CDR3 totals 15 residues. CDR1 and CDR2 (germline): SGHRS, YFSETQ. The CDR3 protein is CASSSGQALNEKLFF. The CDR3 DNA follows: TGCGCCAGCAGCTCTGGACAGGCTCTTAATGAAAAACTGTTTTTT.

The V and J genes are TRBV25-1 and TRBJ1-1, with no clear D. There are 11 residues in the CDR3. Trimming took 2 bases from V and 7 from J, leaving 5 bases between them. The germline CDR1 and CDR2 sequences are MGHDK and SYGVNS. CDR3: CASSETSEAFF. The CDR3 DNA follows: TGTGCCAGCAGTGAAACCAGTGAAGCTTTCTTT.

This clone has a single count. This chain connects TRBV4-1 to TRBJ1-1; D perhaps matches TRBD1 (6 bases). The CDR3 runs 13 residues. Germline CDR1 is MGHRA and CDR2 is YSYEKL. V gave up 7 bases and J gave up 4 bases, with 13 bases separating them. CDR3 in DNA: TGCGCCAGCACCAGGGGCGAGAGCACTGAAGCTTTCTTT. Its translation is CASTRGESTEAFF.

The chain links TRBV6-1 to TRBJ1-1; D might be TRBD1 (5 bases). CDR3 length: 15 amino acids. The V end lost 6 bases, the J end lost 1 base, and 15 bases lay between the germline ends. In germline, CDR1 is MNHNS, CDR2 SASEGT. The CDR3 DNA reads as TGTGCCAGCAGACTAGCTTCTACAGGGAACACTGAAGCTTTCTTT. It translates to CASRLASTGNTEAFF.

This sequence joins TRBV11-2 and TRBJ2-3, with 10 bases lining up with TRBD2. CDR3 length: 17 amino acids. The germline V gene encodes CDR1 SGHAT and CDR2 FQNNGV. V lost 1 base and J lost 1; bases outside the gene matches: 5. The chain's CDR3 is CASSLVVAGGGTDTQYF. DNA of the CDR3: TGTGCCAGCAGCTTAGTTGTAGCGGGGGGCGGCACAGATACGCAGTATTTT.